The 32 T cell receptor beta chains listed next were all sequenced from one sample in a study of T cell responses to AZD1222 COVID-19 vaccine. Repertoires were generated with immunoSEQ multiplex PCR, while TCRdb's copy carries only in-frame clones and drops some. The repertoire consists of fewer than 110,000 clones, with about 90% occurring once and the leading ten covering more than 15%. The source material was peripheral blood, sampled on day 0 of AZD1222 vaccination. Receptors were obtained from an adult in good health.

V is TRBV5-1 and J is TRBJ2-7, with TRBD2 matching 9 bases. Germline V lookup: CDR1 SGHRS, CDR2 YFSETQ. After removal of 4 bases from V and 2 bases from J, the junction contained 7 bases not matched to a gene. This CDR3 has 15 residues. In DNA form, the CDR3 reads TGCGCCAGCAGCCCGACTAGCGGCTCTACCTACGAGCAGTACTTC. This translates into CASSPTSGSTYEQYF.

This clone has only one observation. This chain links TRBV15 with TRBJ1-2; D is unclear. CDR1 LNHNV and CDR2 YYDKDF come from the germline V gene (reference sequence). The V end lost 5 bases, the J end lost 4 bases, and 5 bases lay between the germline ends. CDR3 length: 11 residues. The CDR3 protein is CATSYGYGYTF. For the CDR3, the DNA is TGTGCCACCAGCTATGGCTATGGCTACACCTTC.

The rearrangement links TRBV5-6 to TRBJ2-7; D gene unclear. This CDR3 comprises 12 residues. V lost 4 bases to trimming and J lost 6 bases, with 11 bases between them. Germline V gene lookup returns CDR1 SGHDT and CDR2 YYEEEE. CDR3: CASSGSSGEQYF. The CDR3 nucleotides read TGTGCCAGCAGCGGTTCGTCAGGCGAGCAGTACTTC.

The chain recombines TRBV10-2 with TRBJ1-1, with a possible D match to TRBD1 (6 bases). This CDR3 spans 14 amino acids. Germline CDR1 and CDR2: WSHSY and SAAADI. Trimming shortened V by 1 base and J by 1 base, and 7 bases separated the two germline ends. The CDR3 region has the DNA TGCGCCAGCAGTGAGTGGACAGAGAACACTGAAGCTTTCTTT. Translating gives CASSEWTENTEAFF.

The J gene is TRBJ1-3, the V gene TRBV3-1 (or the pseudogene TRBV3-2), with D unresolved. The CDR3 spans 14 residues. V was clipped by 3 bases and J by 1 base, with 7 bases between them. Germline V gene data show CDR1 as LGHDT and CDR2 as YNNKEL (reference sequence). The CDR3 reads CASSQGVSGNTIYF. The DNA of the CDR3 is TGTGCCAGCAGCCAGGGAGTTTCTGGAAACACCATATATTTT.

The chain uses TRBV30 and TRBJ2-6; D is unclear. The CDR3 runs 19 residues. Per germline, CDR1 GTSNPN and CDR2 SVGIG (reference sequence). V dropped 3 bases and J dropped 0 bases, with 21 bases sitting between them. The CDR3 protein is CAWRSRVFKPVSGANVLTF. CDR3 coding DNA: TGTGCCTGGAGATCTAGAGTATTTAAGCCTGTCTCTGGGGCCAACGTCCTGACTTTC.

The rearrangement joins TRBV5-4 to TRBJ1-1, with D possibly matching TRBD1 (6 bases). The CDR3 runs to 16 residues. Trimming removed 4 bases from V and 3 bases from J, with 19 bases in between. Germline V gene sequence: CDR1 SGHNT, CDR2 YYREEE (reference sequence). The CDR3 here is CASSGHPPGADTEAFF. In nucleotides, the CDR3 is TGTGCCAGCAGCGGCCACCCCCCAGGGGCTGACACTGAAGCTTTCTTT.

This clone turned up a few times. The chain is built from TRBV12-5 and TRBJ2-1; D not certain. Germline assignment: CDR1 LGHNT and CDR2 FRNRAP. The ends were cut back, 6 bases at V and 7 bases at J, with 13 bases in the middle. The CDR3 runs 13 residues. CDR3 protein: CASGYLGRNEQFF. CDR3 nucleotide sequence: TGTGCTAGTGGATACCTCGGACGGAATGAGCAGTTCTTC.

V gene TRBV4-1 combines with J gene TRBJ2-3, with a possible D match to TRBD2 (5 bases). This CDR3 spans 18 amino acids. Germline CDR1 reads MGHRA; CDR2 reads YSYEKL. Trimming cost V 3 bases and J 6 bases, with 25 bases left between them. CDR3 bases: TGCGCCAGCAGCCACCCACCGGGCACGCGGGCCTGGCTGGATACGCAGTATTTT. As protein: CASSHPPGTRAWLDTQYF.

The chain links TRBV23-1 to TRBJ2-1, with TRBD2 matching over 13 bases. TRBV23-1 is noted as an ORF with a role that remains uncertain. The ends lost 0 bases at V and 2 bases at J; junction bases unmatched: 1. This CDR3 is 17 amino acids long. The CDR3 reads CASSQSGTSGAYNEQFF. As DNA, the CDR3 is TGCGCCAGCAGTCAATCTGGGACTAGCGGGGCCTACAATGAGCAGTTCTTC.

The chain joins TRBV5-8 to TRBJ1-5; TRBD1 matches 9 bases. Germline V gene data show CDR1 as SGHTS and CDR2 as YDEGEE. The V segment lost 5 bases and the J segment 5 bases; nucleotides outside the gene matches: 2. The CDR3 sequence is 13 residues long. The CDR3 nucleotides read TGTGCCAGCAGTTGGGACAGGGATCAGCCCCAGCATTTT. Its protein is CASSWDRDQPQHF.

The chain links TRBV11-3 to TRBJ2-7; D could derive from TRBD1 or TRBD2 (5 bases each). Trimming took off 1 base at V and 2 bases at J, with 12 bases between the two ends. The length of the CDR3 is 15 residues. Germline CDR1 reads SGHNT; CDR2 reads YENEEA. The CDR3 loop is CASSLGGTDPYEQYF. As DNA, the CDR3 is TGTGCCAGCAGCTTAGGGGGGACGGACCCCTACGAGCAGTACTTC.

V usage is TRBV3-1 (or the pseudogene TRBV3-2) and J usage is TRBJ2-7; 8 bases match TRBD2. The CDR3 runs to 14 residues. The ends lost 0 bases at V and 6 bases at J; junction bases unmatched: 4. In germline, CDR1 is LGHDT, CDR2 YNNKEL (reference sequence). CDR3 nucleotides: TGTGCCAGCAGCCAAGATAGCGGGACGGGCGAGCAGTACTTC. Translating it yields CASSQDSGTGEQYF.

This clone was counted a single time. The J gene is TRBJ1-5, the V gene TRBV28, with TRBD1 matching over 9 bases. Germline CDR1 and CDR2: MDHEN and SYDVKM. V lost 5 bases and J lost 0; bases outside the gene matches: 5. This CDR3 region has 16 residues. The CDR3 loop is CASSADRGGSNQPQHF. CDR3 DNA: TGTGCCAGCAGTGCTGACAGGGGGGGTAGCAATCAGCCCCAGCATTTT. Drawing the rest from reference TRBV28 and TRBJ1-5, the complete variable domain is DVKVTQSSRYLVKRTGEKVFLECVQDMDHENMFWYRQDPGLGLRLIYFSYDVKMKEKGDIPEGYSVSREKKERFSLILESASTNQTSMYLCASSADRGGSNQPQHFGDGTRLSIL.

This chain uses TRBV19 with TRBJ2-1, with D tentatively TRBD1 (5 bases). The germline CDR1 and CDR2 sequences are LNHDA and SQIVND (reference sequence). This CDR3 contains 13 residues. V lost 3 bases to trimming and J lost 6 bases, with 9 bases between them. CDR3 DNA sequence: TGTGCCAGTAGTATTCAACAGGTCAATGAGCAGTTCTTC. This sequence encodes CASSIQQVNEQFF.

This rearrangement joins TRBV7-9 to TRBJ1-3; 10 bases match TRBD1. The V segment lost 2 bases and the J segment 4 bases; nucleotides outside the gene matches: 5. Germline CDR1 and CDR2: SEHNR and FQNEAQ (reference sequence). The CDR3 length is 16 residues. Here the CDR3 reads CASSLSGTGVGNTIYF. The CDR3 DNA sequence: TGTGCCAGCAGCTTATCCGGGACAGGGGTCGGAAACACCATATATTTT.

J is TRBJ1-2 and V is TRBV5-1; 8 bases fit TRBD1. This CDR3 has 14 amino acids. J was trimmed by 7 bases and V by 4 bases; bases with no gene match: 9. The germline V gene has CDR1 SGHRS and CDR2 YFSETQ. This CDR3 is CASSSGQGTGGYTF. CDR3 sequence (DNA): TGCGCCAGCAGCAGTGGACAGGGAACGGGTGGCTACACCTTC.

The CDR3 reads CASSKEQGGYGYTF. CDR3 sequence (DNA): TGTGCCAGCAGCAAAGAACAGGGTGGCTATGGCTACACCTTC. The chain couples TRBV7-2 to TRBJ1-2, with a tentative D call TRBD1 (6 bases). Germline V gene data show CDR1 as SGHTA and CDR2 as FQGNSA. CDR3 length: 14 residues. Trimming removed 5 bases from V and 4 bases from J, with 14 bases in between.

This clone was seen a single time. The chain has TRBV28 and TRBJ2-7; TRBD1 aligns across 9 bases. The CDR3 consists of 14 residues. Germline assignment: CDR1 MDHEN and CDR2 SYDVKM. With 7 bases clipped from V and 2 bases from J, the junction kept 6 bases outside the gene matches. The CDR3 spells CASIPGQGAYEQYF. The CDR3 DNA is TGTGCCAGCATCCCGGGACAGGGAGCCTACGAGCAGTACTTC.

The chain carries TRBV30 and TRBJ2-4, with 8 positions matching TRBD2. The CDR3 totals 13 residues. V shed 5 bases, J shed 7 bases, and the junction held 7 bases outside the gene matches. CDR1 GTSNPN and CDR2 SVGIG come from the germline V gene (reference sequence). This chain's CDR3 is CAWAGTRGNIQYF. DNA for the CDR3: TGTGCCTGGGCCGGGACTAGGGGGAACATTCAGTACTTC.

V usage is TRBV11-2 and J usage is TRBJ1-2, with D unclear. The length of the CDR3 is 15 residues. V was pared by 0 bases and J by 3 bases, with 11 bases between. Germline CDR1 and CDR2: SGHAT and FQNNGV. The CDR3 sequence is CASSLEPPRDYGYTF. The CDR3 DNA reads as TGTGCCAGCAGCTTAGAACCCCCCCGGGACTATGGCTACACCTTC.

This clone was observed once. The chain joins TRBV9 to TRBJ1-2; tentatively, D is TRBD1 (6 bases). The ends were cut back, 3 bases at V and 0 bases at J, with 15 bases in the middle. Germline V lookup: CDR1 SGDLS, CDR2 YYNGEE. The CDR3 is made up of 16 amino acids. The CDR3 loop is CASSDFPGTPNYGYTF. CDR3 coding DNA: TGTGCCAGCAGCGATTTCCCCGGGACACCTAACTATGGCTACACCTTC.

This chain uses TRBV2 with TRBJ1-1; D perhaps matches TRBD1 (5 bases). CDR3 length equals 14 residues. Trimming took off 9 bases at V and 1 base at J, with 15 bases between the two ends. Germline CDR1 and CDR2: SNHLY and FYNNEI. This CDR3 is CASWVGGTNTEAFF. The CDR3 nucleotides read TGTGCCAGTTGGGTGGGGGGGACGAACACTGAAGCTTTCTTT.

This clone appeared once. The CDR3 sequence is CASSLLPGNYEQYF. The CDR3 DNA reads as TGTGCCAGTAGTCTGCTGCCGGGAAACTACGAGCAGTACTTC. This sequence joins TRBV19 and TRBJ2-7, with a weak D call TRBD2 (5 bases). The CDR3 loop spans 14 amino acids. Germline V CDR1 and CDR2: LNHDA, SQIVND (reference sequence). Trimming removed 5 bases from V and 3 bases from J, with 14 bases in between. Using reference TRBV19 and TRBJ2-7 for the parts outside the CDR3, the full variable domain is DGGITQSPKYLFRKEGQNVTLSCEQNLNHDAMYWYRQDPGQGLRLIYYSQIVNDFQKGDIAEGYSVSREKKESFPLTVTSAQKNPTAFYLCASSLLPGNYEQYFGPGTRLTVT.

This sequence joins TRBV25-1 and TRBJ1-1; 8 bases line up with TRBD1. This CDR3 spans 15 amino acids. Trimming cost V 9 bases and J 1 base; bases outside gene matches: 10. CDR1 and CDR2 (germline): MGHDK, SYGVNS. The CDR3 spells CASMPPRGQNTEAFF. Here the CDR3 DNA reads TGTGCCAGTATGCCCCCCAGGGGGCAGAACACTGAAGCTTTCTTT.

CDR3 in DNA: TGTGCCAGCAGCTTAGCGTCCTTGAACACTGAAGCTTTCTTT. Its protein product is CASSLASLNTEAFF. The chain carries TRBV7-6 and TRBJ1-1; D unresolved. V lost 0 bases and J 0 bases, leaving 5 bases between the germline ends. CDR1 SGHVS and CDR2 FNYEAQ come from the germline V gene. The CDR3 spans 14 residues.

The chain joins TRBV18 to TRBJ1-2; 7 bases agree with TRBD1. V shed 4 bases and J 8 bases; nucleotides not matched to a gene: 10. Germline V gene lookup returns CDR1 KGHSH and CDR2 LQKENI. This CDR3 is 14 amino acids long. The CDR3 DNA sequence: TGTGCCAGCTCACTTGAGACAGGGCAGGACGGCTACACCTTC. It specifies CASSLETGQDGYTF.

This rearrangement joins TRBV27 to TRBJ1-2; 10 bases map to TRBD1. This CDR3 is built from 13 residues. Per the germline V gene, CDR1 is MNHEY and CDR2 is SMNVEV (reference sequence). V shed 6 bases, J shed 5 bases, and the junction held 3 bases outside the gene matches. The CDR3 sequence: CASRGQGRYGYTF. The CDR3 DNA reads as TGTGCCAGCAGGGGACAGGGGCGATATGGCTACACCTTC.

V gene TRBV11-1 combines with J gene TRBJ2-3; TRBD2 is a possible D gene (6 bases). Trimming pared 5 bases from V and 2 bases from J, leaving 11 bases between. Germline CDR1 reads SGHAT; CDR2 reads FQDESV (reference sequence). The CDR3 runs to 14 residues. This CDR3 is CASSVRDSTDTQYF. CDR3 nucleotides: TGTGCCAGCAGCGTCCGGGACTCCACAGATACGCAGTATTTT.

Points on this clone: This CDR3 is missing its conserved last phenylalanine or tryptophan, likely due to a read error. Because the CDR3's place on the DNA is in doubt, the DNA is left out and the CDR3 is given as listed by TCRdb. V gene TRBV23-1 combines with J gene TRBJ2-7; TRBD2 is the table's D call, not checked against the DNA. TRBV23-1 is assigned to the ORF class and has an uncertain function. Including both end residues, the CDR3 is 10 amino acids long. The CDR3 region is CASNSARAKL.

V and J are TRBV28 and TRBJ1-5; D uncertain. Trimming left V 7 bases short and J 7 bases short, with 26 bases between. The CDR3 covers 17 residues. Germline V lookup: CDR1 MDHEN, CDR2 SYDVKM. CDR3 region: CASKLYMRAGRGQPQHF. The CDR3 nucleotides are TGTGCCAGCAAATTGTACATGAGGGCTGGGCGAGGACAGCCCCAGCATTTT.

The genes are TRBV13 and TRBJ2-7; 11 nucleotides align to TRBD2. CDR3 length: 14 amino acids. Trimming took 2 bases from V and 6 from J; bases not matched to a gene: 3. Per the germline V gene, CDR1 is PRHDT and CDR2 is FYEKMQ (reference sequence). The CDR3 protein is CASSLLAGGSEQYF. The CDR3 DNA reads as TGTGCCAGCAGCTTACTAGCGGGAGGCTCCGAGCAGTACTTC.